Listed below are T cell receptor beta chains from one sample, sequenced in a study of T cell changes during pregnancy in multiple sclerosis. The table came from immunoSEQ multiplex PCR; TCRdb's copy has only in-frame clones and leaves some out. The table includes approximately 60,000 clones, around nine tenths detected once. The specimen comprised peripheral blood, sampled before pregnancy. The receptors come from a female donor with multiple sclerosis, enrolled in a pregnancy study. CDR3s include the opening cysteine and the closing phenylalanine or tryptophan.

13 | TRBV6-4 | CASSDGDTDTQYF
14 | TRBV2 | CASRDRGLNGELFF
13 | TRBV2 | CASKLRSNEKLFF
16 | TRBV4-2 | CASSQDRSGFGYGYTF
16 | TRBV5-4 | CASSRGGSNSNQPQHF
14 | TRBV9 | CASRAGLSTDTQYF
15 | TRBV7-3 | CASSPGRDRGEKLFF
14 | TRBV10-3 | CAISPRDRDPGQYF
13 | TRBV29-1 | CSVEESSGSPLHF
14 | TRBV7-2 | CASSRDRTSYEQYF
14 | TRBV5-8 | CASSLNRGRPPLHF
13 | TRBV7-9 | CASSPRTGGGYTF
14 | TRBV5-6 | CASSRQGPNSPLHF
16 | TRBV7-2 | CASSPSPGLAGGIQYF
19 | TRBV7-9 | CASSLGLAGAQEKYNEQFF
13 | TRBV11-3 | CASSSARGGTQYF
15 | TRBV11-3 | CASSKRVGSKDGYTF
15 | TRBV9 | CASNGEGTNTGELFF
16 | TRBV23-1 | CASSRRGQNKRDTQYF
15 | TRBV4-1 | CASSQEGLAGGELFF
15 | TRBV14 | CASSQPGQPVYGYTF
15 | TRBV4-3 | CASSQAPGIPYEQYF
16 | TRBV19 | CASTRPRDGRDTEAFF
15 | TRBV18 | CASSPRSVGKNIQYF
13 | TRBV7-3 | CASSLRENTEAFF
16 | TRBV7-8 | CASSFWTGAVNTEAFF
16 | TRBV13 | CASSLLRHVNTGELFF
15 | TRBV10-3 | CAISEPDRGLYEQFF
14 | TRBV7-9 | CASSFLRDGYEQYF
12 | TRBV9 | CASSSSGETQYF
15 | TRBV15 | CATSRVTGGNEKLFF
16 | TRBV6-5 | CASSYPPGGLNTEAFF
14 | TRBV29-1 | CSVWTGANTGELFF